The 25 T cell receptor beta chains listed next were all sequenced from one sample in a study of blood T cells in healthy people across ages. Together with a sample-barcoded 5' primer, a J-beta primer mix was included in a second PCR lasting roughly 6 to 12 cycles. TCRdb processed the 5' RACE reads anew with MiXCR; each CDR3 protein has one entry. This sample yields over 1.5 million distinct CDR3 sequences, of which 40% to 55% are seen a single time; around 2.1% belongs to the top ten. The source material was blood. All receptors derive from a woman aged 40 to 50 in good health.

CDR3 in DNA: TGTGCCAGCAGCTTAGGAAGCCATGACTTTAATCAGCCCCAGCATTTT. It encodes CASSLGSHDFNQPQHF. The chain joins TRBV7-8 to TRBJ1-5; D uncertain. The V gene's germline CDR1 is SGHVS and CDR2 FQNEAQ. Trimming pared 1 base from V and 4 bases from J, leaving 14 bases between. The CDR3 has 16 residues.

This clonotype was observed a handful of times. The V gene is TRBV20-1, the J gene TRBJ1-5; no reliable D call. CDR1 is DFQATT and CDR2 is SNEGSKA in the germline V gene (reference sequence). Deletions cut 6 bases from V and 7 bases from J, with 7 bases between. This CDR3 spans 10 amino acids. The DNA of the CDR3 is TGCAGTGCCCTCCCACAGCCCCAGCATTTT. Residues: CSALPQPQHF.

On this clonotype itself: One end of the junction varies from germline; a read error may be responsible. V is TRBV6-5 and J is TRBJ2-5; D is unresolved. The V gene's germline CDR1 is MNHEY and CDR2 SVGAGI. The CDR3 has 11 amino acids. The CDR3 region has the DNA TGTGCCAGCAGGCGTCTAAGTGAGCAGCACTTC. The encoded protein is CASRRLSEQHF.

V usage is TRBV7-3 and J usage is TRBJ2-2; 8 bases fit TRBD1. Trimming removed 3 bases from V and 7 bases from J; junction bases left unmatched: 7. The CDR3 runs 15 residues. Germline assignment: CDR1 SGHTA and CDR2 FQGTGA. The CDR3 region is CASSLGGRGHGELFF. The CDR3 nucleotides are TGTGCCAGCAGCTTGGGGGGCAGGGGGCACGGGGAGCTGTTTTTT.

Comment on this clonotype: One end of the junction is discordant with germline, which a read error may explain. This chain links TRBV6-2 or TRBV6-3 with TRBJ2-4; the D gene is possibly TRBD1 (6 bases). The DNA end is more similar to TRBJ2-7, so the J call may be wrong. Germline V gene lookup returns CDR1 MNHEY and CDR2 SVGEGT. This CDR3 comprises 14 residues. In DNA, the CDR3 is TGTGCCTGCAGGATTGGACAGTTATCCTACGAGCAGTACTTC. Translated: CACRIGQLSYEQYF.

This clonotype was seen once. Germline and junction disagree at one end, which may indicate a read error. The chain's CDR3 is CASSNREGGGETKYF. In DNA form, the CDR3 reads TGTGCCAGCAGTAATAGGGAAGGGGGCGGTGAGACCAAGTACTTC. This chain links TRBV9 with TRBJ2-5, with 7 bases aligning to TRBD1. CDR1 and CDR2 from the germline V gene are SGDLS and YYNGEE. The CDR3 length is 15 residues.

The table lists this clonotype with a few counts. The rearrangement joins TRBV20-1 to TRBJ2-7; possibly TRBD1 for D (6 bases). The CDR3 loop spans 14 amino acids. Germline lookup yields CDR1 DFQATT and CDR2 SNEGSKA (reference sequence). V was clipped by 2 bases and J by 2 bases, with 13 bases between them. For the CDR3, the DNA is TGCAGTGCTAGACCGGGACACCGCCCCTACGAGCAGTACTTC. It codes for CSARPGHRPYEQYF.

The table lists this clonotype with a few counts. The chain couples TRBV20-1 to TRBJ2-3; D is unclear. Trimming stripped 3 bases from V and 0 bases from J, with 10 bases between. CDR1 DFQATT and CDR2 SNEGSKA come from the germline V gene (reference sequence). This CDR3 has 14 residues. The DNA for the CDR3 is TGCAGTGCTAGGCGCCATGAGAGCACAGATACGCAGTATTTT. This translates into CSARRHESTDTQYF.

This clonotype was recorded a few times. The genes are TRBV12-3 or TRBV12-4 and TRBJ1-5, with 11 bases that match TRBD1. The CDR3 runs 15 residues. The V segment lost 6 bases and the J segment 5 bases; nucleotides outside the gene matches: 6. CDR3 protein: CASRTGTGGDQPQHF. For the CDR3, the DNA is TGTGCCAGCAGAACCGGGACAGGGGGAGATCAGCCCCAGCATTTT.

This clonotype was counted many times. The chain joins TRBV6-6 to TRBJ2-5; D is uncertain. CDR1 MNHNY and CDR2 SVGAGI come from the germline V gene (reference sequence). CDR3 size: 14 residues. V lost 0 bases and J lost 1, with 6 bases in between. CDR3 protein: CASSYSQVQETQYF. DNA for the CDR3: TGTGCCAGCAGTTACTCCCAGGTCCAAGAGACCCAGTACTTC.

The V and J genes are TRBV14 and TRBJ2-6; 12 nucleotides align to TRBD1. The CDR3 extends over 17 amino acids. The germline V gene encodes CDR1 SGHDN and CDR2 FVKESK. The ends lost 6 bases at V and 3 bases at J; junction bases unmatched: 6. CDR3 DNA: TGTGCCAGCAGATCCGGGACAGGGGGCTTTGGGGCCAACGTCCTGACTTTC. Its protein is CASRSGTGGFGANVLTF. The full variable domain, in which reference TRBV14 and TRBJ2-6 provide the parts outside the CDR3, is EAGVTQFPSHSVIEKGQTVTLRCDPISGHDNLYWYRRVMGKEIKFLLHFVKESKQDESGMPNNRFLAERTGGTYSTLKVQPAELEDSGVYFCASRSGTGGFGANVLTFGAGSRLTVL.

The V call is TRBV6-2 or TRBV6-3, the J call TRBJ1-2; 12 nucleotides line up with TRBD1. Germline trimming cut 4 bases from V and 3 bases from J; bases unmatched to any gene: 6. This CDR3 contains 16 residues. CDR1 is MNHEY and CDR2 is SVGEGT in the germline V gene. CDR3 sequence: CASSSPGQGADYGYTF. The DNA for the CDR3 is TGTGCCAGCAGTTCCCCGGGACAGGGGGCCGACTATGGCTACACCTTC.

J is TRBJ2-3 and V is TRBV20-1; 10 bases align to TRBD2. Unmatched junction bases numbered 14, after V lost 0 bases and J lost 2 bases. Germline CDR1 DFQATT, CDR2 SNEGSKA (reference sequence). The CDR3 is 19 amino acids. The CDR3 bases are TGCAGTGCTAGAGATCAAGGATTTACTAGCGGGGTGAACACAGATACGCAGTATTTT. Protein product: CSARDQGFTSGVNTDTQYF.

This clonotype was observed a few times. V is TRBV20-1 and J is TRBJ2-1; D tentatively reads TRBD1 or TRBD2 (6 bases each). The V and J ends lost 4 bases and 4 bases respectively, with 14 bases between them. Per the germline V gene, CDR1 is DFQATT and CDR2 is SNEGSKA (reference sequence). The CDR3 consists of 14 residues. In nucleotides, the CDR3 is TGCAGTGCTAAGGGGGGCGCCGAGTACAATGAGCAGTTCTTC. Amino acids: CSAKGGAEYNEQFF.

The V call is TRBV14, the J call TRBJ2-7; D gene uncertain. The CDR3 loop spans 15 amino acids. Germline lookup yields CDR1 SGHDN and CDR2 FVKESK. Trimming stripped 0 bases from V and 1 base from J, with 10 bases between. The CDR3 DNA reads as TGTGCCAGCAGCCAAGACTATTTAAGGTCCTACGAGCAGTACTTC. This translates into CASSQDYLRSYEQYF.

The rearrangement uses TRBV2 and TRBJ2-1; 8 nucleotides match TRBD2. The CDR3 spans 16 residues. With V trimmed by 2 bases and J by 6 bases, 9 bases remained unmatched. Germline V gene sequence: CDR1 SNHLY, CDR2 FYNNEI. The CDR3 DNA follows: TGTGCCAGCAGTGAACGGGGGGGGACGGGGGTCAATGAGCAGTTCTTC. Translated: CASSERGGTGVNEQFF.

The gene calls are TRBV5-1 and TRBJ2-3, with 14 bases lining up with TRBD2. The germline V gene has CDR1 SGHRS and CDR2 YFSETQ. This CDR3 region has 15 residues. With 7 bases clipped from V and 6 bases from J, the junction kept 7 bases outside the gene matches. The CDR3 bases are TGCGCCAGCTTAGAAGGGACTAGCGGGGGTGATACGCAGTATTTT. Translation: CASLEGTSGGDTQYF.

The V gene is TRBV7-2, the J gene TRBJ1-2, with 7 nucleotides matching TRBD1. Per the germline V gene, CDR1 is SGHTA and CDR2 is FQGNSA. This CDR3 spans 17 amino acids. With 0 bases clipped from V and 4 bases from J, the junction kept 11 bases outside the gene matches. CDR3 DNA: TGTGCCAGCAGCTTAGCAGGGAGACAGGGAGGTATCTATGGCTACACCTTC. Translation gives CASSLAGRQGGIYGYTF.

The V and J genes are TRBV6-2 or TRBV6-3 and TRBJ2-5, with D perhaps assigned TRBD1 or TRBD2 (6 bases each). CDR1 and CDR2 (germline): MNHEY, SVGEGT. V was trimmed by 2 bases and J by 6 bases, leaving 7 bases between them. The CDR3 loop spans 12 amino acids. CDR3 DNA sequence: TGTGCCAGCAGTTACGGGGGGCAGACCCAGTACTTC. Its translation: CASSYGGQTQYF.

CDR3 amino acids: CASSLDAGALTDTQYF. For the CDR3, the DNA is TGTGCCAGCAGCTTAGACGCAGGGGCCCTTACAGATACGCAGTATTTT. The genes are TRBV7-9 and TRBJ2-3, with D possibly matching TRBD1 (6 bases). The germline gives CDR1 SEHNR, CDR2 FQNEAQ (reference sequence). The length of the CDR3 is 16 residues. The V end was cut by 1 base, the J end by 3 bases, with 14 bases between.

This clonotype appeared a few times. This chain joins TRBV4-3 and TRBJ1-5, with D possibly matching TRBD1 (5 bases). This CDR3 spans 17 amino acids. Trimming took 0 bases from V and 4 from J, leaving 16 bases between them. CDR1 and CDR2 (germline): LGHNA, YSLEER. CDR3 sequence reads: CASSQDRGVHLNQPQHF. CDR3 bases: TGCGCCAGCAGCCAAGATCGGGGGGTTCACCTGAATCAGCCCCAGCATTTT.

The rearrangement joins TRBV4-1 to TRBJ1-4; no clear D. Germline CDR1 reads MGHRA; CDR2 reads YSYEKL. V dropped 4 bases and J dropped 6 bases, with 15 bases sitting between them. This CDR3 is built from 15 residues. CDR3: CASSRGTGRDEKLFF. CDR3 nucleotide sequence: TGCGCCAGCAGCCGTGGCACTGGGAGAGATGAAAAACTGTTTTTT.

The CDR3 loop reads CASSTDRKNIQYF. CDR3 in DNA: TGCGCCAGCAGCACCGACAGGAAAAACATTCAGTACTTC. The chain combines TRBV5-1 with TRBJ2-4; D is possibly TRBD1 (6 bases). Germline V gene lookup returns CDR1 SGHRS and CDR2 YFSETQ. V was pared by 4 bases and J by 4 bases, with 9 bases between. This CDR3 has 13 amino acids.

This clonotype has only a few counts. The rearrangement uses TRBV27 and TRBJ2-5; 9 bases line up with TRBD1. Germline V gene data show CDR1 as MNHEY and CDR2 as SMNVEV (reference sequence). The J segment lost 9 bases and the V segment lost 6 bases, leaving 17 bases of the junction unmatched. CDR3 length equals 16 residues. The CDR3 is CASSGGTGLPTRSQYF. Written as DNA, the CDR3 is TGTGCCAGCAGCGGAGGGACAGGGCTTCCTACGCGGTCCCAGTACTTC.

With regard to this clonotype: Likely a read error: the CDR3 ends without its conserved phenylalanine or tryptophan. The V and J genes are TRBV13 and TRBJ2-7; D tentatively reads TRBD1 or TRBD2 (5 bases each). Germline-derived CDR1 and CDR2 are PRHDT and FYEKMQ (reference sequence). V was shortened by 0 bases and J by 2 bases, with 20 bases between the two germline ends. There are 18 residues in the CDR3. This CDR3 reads CASSLGRSVGAPTYEQYL. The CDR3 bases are TGTGCCAGCAGCTTAGGCCGGTCGGTCGGGGCCCCTACCTACGAGCAGTACTTA.